Presented here are 9 T cell receptor beta chains from one specimen sequenced in a study of blood T cell repertoires in COVID-19. TCRdb's table, derived via immunoSEQ multiplex PCR, lists solely in-frame clones and lacks some. The sample has some 370,000 clones; around 90% are singletons. The sequenced sample was peripheral blood. These TCRs come from a man aged 40-49 years with acute or convalescent COVID-19.

This chain connects TRBV3-1 (or the pseudogene TRBV3-2) to TRBJ1-2, with 9 nucleotides matching TRBD1. This CDR3 has 14 amino acids. Germline V gives CDR1 LGHDT, CDR2 YNNKEL (reference sequence). V lost 3 bases to trimming and J lost 6 bases; unmatched junction nucleotides: 5. CDR3 residues: CASSQDRGWNGYTF. CDR3 in DNA: TGTGCCAGCAGCCAGGACAGGGGTTGGAATGGCTACACCTTC.

This rearrangement joins TRBV11-3 to TRBJ2-3; the D is unclear. The germline CDR1 and CDR2 sequences are SGHNT and YENEEA. There are 12 residues in the CDR3. Trimming removed 1 base from V and 8 bases from J, with 7 bases in between. The CDR3 loop reads CASSLVTGTQYF. Written as DNA, the CDR3 is TGTGCCAGCAGCTTAGTGACGGGTACGCAGTATTTT.

The V gene is TRBV18, the J gene TRBJ1-5, with TRBD1 matching over 9 bases. The CDR3 covers 15 residues. With 4 bases clipped from V and 6 bases from J, the junction kept 7 bases outside the gene matches. Per germline, CDR1 KGHSH and CDR2 LQKENI. In DNA form, the CDR3 reads TGTGCCAGCTCACGGGACAGGGCCGGCAGTCAGCCCCAGCATTTT. Translating gives CASSRDRAGSQPQHF.

This chain links TRBV28 with TRBJ2-1; 10 bases line up with TRBD2. The CDR3 contains 15 residues. In germline, CDR1 is MDHEN, CDR2 SYDVKM. V lost 7 bases and J lost 8; bases outside the gene matches: 11. DNA of the CDR3: TGTGCCAGCACCTCGTGGGCTAGCGGGAGTTATGAGCAGTTCTTC. Translated, it gives CASTSWASGSYEQFF.

The chain combines TRBV6-5 with TRBJ1-2, with 9 bases matching TRBD1. Germline CDR1 reads MNHEY; CDR2 reads SVGAGI. CDR3 length equals 15 residues. V shed 2 bases and J 3 bases; nucleotides not matched to a gene: 4. The CDR3 nucleotides are TGTGCCAGCAGTTACGCCGGGACAGGGTACTATGGCTACACCTTC. Its translation is CASSYAGTGYYGYTF.

This clone has only one observation. Written as DNA, the CDR3 is TGTGCCAGCTCACCAGAGGGAAATAGCAATCAGCCCCAGCATTTT. Translated: CASSPEGNSNQPQHF. The gene calls are TRBV18 and TRBJ1-5; D is unresolved. V was pared by 2 bases and J by 0 bases, with 8 bases between. Germline-derived CDR1 and CDR2 are KGHSH and LQKENI. The CDR3 contains 15 residues.

The V gene is TRBV4-1, the J gene TRBJ2-2, with D perhaps TRBD2 (6 bases). The CDR3 is 14 residues long. Germline CDR1 reads MGHRA; CDR2 reads YSYEKL. Trimming shortened V by 2 bases and J by 6 bases, and 10 bases separated the two germline ends. The CDR3 sequence: CASSQPGGAGELFF. The CDR3, as DNA: TGCGCCAGCAGCCAACCGGGCGGGGCCGGGGAGCTGTTTTTT.

DNA of the CDR3: TGTGCCAGCAGCGTAGGGGTAGCTGGAGTAGAGACCCAGTACTTC. Its translation is CASSVGVAGVETQYF. This chain uses TRBV9 with TRBJ2-5; no reliable D call. The length of the CDR3 is 15 residues. Germline CDR1 is SGDLS and CDR2 is YYNGEE. V dropped 0 bases and J dropped 4 bases, with 13 bases sitting between them.

The V call is TRBV7-2, the J call TRBJ2-5, with a weak D call TRBD2 (5 bases). Germline loops: CDR1 SGHTA, CDR2 FQGNSA. The CDR3 has 14 amino acids. The V gene lost 5 bases and the J gene lost 4 bases, with 14 bases spanning the gap. The CDR3 loop reads CASSQNYRGETQYF. In DNA, the CDR3 is TGTGCCAGCAGCCAAAACTACCGGGGAGAGACCCAGTACTTC.